The next 26 T cell receptor beta chains were all read from a single sample in a study of T cells in localized non-small cell lung cancer. TCRdb keeps only in-frame clones here, not all; method: immunoSEQ multiplex PCR. The sample holds tens of thousands of clones, roughly three quarters seen once. The source was peripheral blood, collected before any cancer treatment. These receptors were collected from a male donor at least 60 years old with stage II squamous cell lung carcinoma.

The J gene is TRBJ1-5, the V gene TRBV10-2; D is uncertain. This CDR3 comprises 13 residues. Germline V lookup: CDR1 WSHSY, CDR2 SAAADI. Trimming removed 7 bases from V and 5 bases from J, with 12 bases in between. The CDR3 DNA reads as TGCGCCAGCACGAAGGGCAGCGATCAGCCCCAGCATTTT. Amino acids: CASTKGSDQPQHF.

In its sample, this clone was seen a few times. The CDR3 nucleotides read TGCGCCAGCAGCTTGGCGGGGGGCCTCAGCTCCTACGAGCAGTACTTC. Its protein is CASSLAGGLSSYEQYF. V and J are TRBV5-1 and TRBJ2-7; tentative D call: TRBD2 (7 bases). Germline assignment: CDR1 SGHRS and CDR2 YFSETQ. The germline V and J ends were trimmed by 0 bases and 0 bases, with 13 bases remaining between them. The CDR3 extends over 16 amino acids.

The chain combines TRBV5-4 with TRBJ2-1; possibly TRBD1 or TRBD2 for D (6 bases each). Trimming stripped 1 base from V and 7 bases from J, with 12 bases between. Germline loops: CDR1 SGHNT, CDR2 YYREEE (reference sequence). The CDR3 consists of 14 residues. In DNA, the CDR3 is TGTGCCAGCAGCTTGAGGGGGGCCTCGAATGAGCAGTTCTTC. It yields the protein CASSLRGASNEQFF.

The rearrangement joins TRBV27 to TRBJ1-5; 7 bases fit TRBD1. J gave up 6 bases and V 5 bases, and 7 bases lay outside the gene matches. Per germline, CDR1 MNHEY and CDR2 SMNVEV (reference sequence). There are 14 residues in the CDR3. The CDR3 sequence is CASSPIGTVQPQHF. In DNA, the CDR3 is TGTGCCAGCAGTCCTATCGGGACAGTTCAGCCCCAGCATTTT.

The J gene is TRBJ1-4, the V gene TRBV14, with no clear D. V was clipped by 4 bases and J by 3 bases, with 12 bases between them. The germline gives CDR1 SGHDN, CDR2 FVKESK. CDR3 size: 15 residues. The CDR3 spells CASSRRDAANEKLFF. The CDR3, as DNA: TGTGCCAGCAGCCGGCGGGATGCGGCTAATGAAAAACTGTTTTTT.

V gene TRBV25-1 combines with J gene TRBJ1-1; D might be TRBD1 (5 bases). The V and J ends lost 8 bases and 8 bases respectively, with 27 bases between them. Germline loops: CDR1 MGHDK, CDR2 SYGVNS. This CDR3 is built from 16 residues. CDR3 in amino acids: CASLPLTAYSSREAFF. The CDR3 nucleotides are TGTGCCAGCCTCCCCCTGACAGCCTATTCAAGTAGGGAAGCTTTCTTT.

This clone occurred once. The chain is built from TRBV19 and TRBJ1-4; D may be TRBD1 (6 bases). The CDR3 is made up of 15 amino acids. The germline V gene encodes CDR1 LNHDA and CDR2 SQIVND (reference sequence). The V gene lost 6 bases and the J gene lost 8 bases, with 19 bases spanning the gap. The CDR3 nucleotides are TGTGCCAGTAGACCTCCGGGCAGGGGCACGGAAAAACTGTTTTTT. This codes for CASRPPGRGTEKLFF.

The chain is built from TRBV11-2 and TRBJ1-1, with 8 bases fitting TRBD1. Trimming removed 6 bases from V and 0 bases from J; junction bases left unmatched: 9. Looked up from germline, CDR1 is SGHAT and CDR2 is FQNNGV. The CDR3 consists of 16 residues. The DNA of the CDR3 is TGTGCCAGCAGTTATCAGGGGGCCTGGATGAACACTGAAGCTTTCTTT. It is translated as CASSYQGAWMNTEAFF.

This clone was recorded once. This chain links TRBV15 with TRBJ2-7, with D tentatively TRBD1 (5 bases). Germline V gives CDR1 LNHNV, CDR2 YYDKDF (reference sequence). CDR3 length: 15 residues. Trimming took off 0 bases at V and 2 bases at J, with 11 bases between the two ends. The CDR3 sequence: CATSRDPGRAYEQYF. CDR3 nucleotide sequence: TGTGCCACCAGCAGAGATCCAGGGCGTGCCTACGAGCAGTACTTC.

The rearrangement uses TRBV6-1 and TRBJ1-2; D is undetermined. Germline V gene lookup returns CDR1 MNHNS and CDR2 SASEGT. V lost 11 bases and J 0 bases, leaving 13 bases between the germline ends. This CDR3 has 13 residues. CDR3 coding DNA: TGTGCCGCCGGGAGGGCGCCTAACTATGGCTACACCTTC. It yields the protein CAAGRAPNYGYTF.

This clone was counted once. The genes are TRBV7-9 and TRBJ2-2; 9 bases are a match to TRBD2. Germline CDR1 reads SEHNR; CDR2 reads FQNEAQ (reference sequence). The J segment lost 1 base and the V segment lost 9 bases, leaving 3 bases of the junction unmatched. This CDR3 spans 14 amino acids. In DNA, the CDR3 is TGTGCCAGTTTAGCGGGGGTGAACACCGGGGAGCTGTTTTTT. Translated: CASLAGVNTGELFF.

This clone was detected once. The rearrangement joins TRBV5-1 to TRBJ1-6; D might be TRBD1 (6 bases). V shed 8 bases and J shed 5 bases, with 14 bases lying between them. The germline CDR1 and CDR2 sequences are SGHRS and YFSETQ. This CDR3 comprises 14 residues. The CDR3 region has the DNA TGCGCCAGTCGAAGGGGGTCAGATAATTCACCCCTCCACTTT. Translation gives CASRRGSDNSPLHF.

This clone has only one observation. The rearrangement links TRBV6-5 to TRBJ1-1, with 7 bases identical to TRBD1. The CDR3 runs to 15 residues. V was pared by 10 bases and J by 1 base, with 12 bases of the junction left unmatched. CDR1 MNHEY and CDR2 SVGAGI come from the germline V gene. The CDR3: CATSQTGTANTEAFF. CDR3 in DNA: TGTGCCACCTCACAGACCGGGACAGCGAACACTGAAGCTTTCTTT.

The genes are TRBV10-2 and TRBJ1-5; D is perhaps TRBD1 (5 bases). V lost 6 bases and J 7 bases, leaving 16 bases between the germline ends. The CDR3 loop spans 14 amino acids. Germline V gives CDR1 WSHSY, CDR2 SAAADI. The CDR3 coding sequence is TGCGCCAGCAGAGAAGGGACCTTAGGGCAGCCCCAGCATTTT. Amino acids: CASREGTLGQPQHF.

This rearrangement joins TRBV21-1 to TRBJ1-2. TRBV21-1 is marked as a pseudogene. CDR3 length equals 13 residues. DNA for the CDR3: TGTGCCAGCAGCAAGGCTCCCCGGGGGGCTAAAACCTTC. This codes for CASSKAPRGAKTF.

This clone was detected only once. This chain connects TRBV21-1 to TRBJ2-7; no DNA check was done on the table's D call, TRBD1. TRBV21-1 is deemed a pseudogene. The CDR3 loop spans 15 amino acids. CDR3 protein: CASSKEGTGNSEQYF. The CDR3 DNA is TGTGCCAGCAGCAAAGAAGGGACAGGGAACAGCGAGCAGTACTTC.

This clone was counted a single time. The V gene is TRBV9, the J gene TRBJ2-3, with 11 bases that match TRBD1. The CDR3 spans 16 residues. Germline CDR1 reads SGDLS; CDR2 reads YYNGEE. Losses at the gene ends were 6 bases for V and 1 base for J; bases not matched to a gene: 7. The CDR3 DNA reads TGTGCCAGCAACCCCGGACAGGGGGCGCGCACAGATACGCAGTATTTT. Translation: CASNPGQGARTDTQYF. Complete variable domain (other parts from reference TRBV9 and TRBJ2-3): DSGVTQTPKHLITATGQRVTLRCSPRSGDLSVYWYQQSLDQGLQFLIQYYNGEERAKGNILERFSAQQFPDLHSELNLSSLELGDSALYFCASNPGQGARTDTQYFGPGTRLTVL.

The CDR3 loop reads CASSATEVSYEQYF. CDR3 nucleotides: TGTGCCAGCAGTGCGACGGAAGTTTCCTACGAGCAGTACTTC. The rearrangement uses TRBV2 and TRBJ2-7; no clear D. Per the germline V gene, CDR1 is SNHLY and CDR2 is FYNNEI. Trimming shortened V by 4 bases and J by 1 base, and 11 bases separated the two germline ends. This CDR3 has 14 residues.

The chain uses TRBV19 and TRBJ2-5, with TRBD2 identical over 7 bases. Germline V gives CDR1 LNHDA, CDR2 SQIVND (reference sequence). The CDR3 sequence is 14 residues long. The V gene end was trimmed by 5 bases and the J gene end by 5 bases; junction bases not matched to a gene: 8. CDR3 loop: CASSLGRGSETQYF. CDR3 bases: TGTGCCAGTAGTCTAGGGAGGGGATCGGAGACCCAGTACTTC.

The chain is built from TRBV5-1 and TRBJ1-1, with 9 positions matching TRBD1. This CDR3 contains 16 residues. CDR1 and CDR2 (germline): SGHRS, YFSETQ. Trimming at V came to 4 bases and at J to 3 bases, leaving 10 bases not matched to a gene. This CDR3 reads CASSRDRVSIDTEAFF. The CDR3 DNA reads TGCGCCAGCAGCCGGGACAGGGTCAGTATCGACACTGAAGCTTTCTTT. Combining the CDR3 with reference TRBV5-1 and TRBJ1-1 gives the whole variable domain KAGVTQTPRYLIKTRGQQVTLSCSPISGHRSVSWYQQTPGQGLQFLFEYFSETQRNKGNFPGRFSGRQFSNSRSEMNVSTLELGDSALYLCASSRDRVSIDTEAFFGQGTRLTVV.

The genes are TRBV30 and TRBJ2-1, with TRBD2 as a possible D gene (5 bases). Per germline, CDR1 GTSNPN and CDR2 SVGIG (reference sequence). This CDR3 has 13 amino acids. The V gene lost 0 bases and the J gene lost 7 bases, with 10 bases spanning the gap. The DNA for the CDR3 is TGTGCCTGGAGTGTACTAGGACCGAATGAGCAGTTCTTC. Encoded protein: CAWSVLGPNEQFF. Based on the CDR3 plus reference TRBV30 and TRBJ2-1, the full variable domain is SQTIHQWPATLVQPVGSPLSLECTVEGTSNPNLYWYRQAAGRGLQLLFYSVGIGQISSEVPQNLSASRPQDRQFILSSKKLLLSDSGFYLCAWSVLGPNEQFFGPGTRLTVL.

This clone was detected a few times. The chain is built from TRBV10-3 and TRBJ1-1; D call uncertain. Germline loops: CDR1 ENHRY, CDR2 SYGVKD. The CDR3 is 15 amino acids. V was pared by 2 bases and J by 5 bases, with 15 bases between. In DNA, the CDR3 is TGTGCCATCAGTGAGCCCGGGAGATTAGGAACTGAAGCTTTCTTT. Its protein product is CAISEPGRLGTEAFF.

The V gene is TRBV6-9, the J gene TRBJ2-5; TRBD2 matches 10 bases. The better agreement between TRBJ2-7 and the DNA end casts doubt on the J call. This CDR3 has 15 amino acids. In germline, CDR1 is MNHGY, CDR2 SVAAGI. The CDR3 coding sequence is TGTGCCAGCAGTTATAGGAGGACTAGCGGCTACGAGCAGTACTTC. It is translated as CASSYRRTSGYEQYF.

The chain recombines TRBV19 with TRBJ1-3, with 9 positions matching TRBD1. The ends lost 7 bases at V and 2 bases at J; junction bases unmatched: 9. Germline CDR1 is LNHDA and CDR2 is SQIVND (reference sequence). This CDR3 is built from 16 residues. The CDR3 region is CASTSIRDRAGNTIYF. In DNA, the CDR3 is TGTGCCAGTACCTCAATCCGGGACAGGGCTGGAAACACCATATATTTT.

The chain uses TRBV5-3 and TRBJ1-5; 8 bases are a match to TRBD1. TRBV5-3 is labeled an ORF, and its function is uncertain. There are 15 residues in the CDR3. Losses at the gene ends were 2 bases for V and 5 bases for J; bases not matched to a gene: 6. The CDR3 DNA reads as TGTGCCAGAAGCTTAGGGACAGGATACTATCAGCCCCAGCATTTT. Translation gives CARSLGTGYYQPQHF.

V is TRBV25-1 and J is TRBJ1-2; weak D call: TRBD1 (5 bases). The V and J ends lost 6 bases and 6 bases respectively, with 23 bases between them. Germline V lookup: CDR1 MGHDK, CDR2 SYGVNS. CDR3 length: 16 amino acids. This CDR3 reads CASSHYQSGVPDGYTF. For the CDR3, the DNA is TGTGCCAGCAGCCACTATCAGTCGGGGGTCCCTGATGGCTACACCTTC.